The clone carrying this T cell receptor (beta chain) was seen a few times. The sample originates from a study of human T cells and chemical hapten exposure. For the study at large: Patients' scalps got diphenylcyclopropenone weekly throughout the roughly 25-week study. Yields of TCR per sample differed, chiefly owing to small differences in pooled library volume.

Indicated time point: pre-sensitization, week 0. The treatment was: therapeutic diphenylcyclopropenone sensitization with weekly scalp DPC. TCRdb recomputed calls from the RACE reads with MiXCR, one row per CDR3 protein. The sample includes under 110,000 distinct CDR3 sequences, roughly an eighth of them seen just once. The source material was whole blood, sampled in connection with sensitization to the hapten diphenylcyclopropenone (DPC). The clonotype was recovered from a woman aged 50 to 60 with alopecia areata. Some clones in this sample may be carry-over from other donors' samples.

The CDR3 DNA sequence: TGTGCCAGCAGCTTTAGACAGCTAGATAATTCACCCCTCCACTTT. It yields the protein CASSFRQLDNSPLHF. The chain joins TRBV11-2 to TRBJ1-6, with TRBD1 as a possible D gene (5 bases). Germline CDR1 is SGHAT and CDR2 is FQNNGV. Trimming removed 3 bases from V and 5 bases from J, with 11 bases in between. The CDR3 covers 15 residues.